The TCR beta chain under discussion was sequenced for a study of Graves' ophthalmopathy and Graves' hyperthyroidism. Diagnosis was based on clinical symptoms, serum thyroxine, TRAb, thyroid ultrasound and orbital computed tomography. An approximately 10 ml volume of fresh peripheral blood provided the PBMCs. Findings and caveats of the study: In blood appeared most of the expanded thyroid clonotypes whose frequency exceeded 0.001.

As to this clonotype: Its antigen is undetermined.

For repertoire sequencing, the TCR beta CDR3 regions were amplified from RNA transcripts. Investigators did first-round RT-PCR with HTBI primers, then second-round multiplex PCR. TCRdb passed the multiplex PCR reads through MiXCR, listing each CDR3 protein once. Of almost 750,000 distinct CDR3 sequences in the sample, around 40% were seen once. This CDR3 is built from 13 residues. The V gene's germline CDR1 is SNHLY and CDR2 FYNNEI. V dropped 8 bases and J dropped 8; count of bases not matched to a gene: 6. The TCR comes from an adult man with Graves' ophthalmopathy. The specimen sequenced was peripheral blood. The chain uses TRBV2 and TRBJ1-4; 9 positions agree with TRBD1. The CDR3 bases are TGTGCCAGCTCGGGGACAGGGTACGAAAAACTGTTTTTT. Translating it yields CASSGTGYEKLFF. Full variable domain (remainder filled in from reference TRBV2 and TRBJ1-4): EPEVTQTPSHQVTQMGQEVILRCVPISNHLYFYWYRQILGQKVEFLVSFYNNEISEKSEIFDDQFSVERPDGSNFTLKIRSTKLEDSAMYFCASSGTGYEKLFFGSGTQLSVL.